The 2 T cell receptor beta chains in this list originate from one sample, sequenced in a study of blood T cell repertoires in COVID-19. This table comes from immunoSEQ multiplex PCR, and its TCRdb copy is limited to in-frame clones, with some not included. This table has around 200,000 clones, approximately 90% appearing once. The material sequenced was PBMCs or T cells enriched from blood (not recorded which). All receptors come from a man aged 25-45 years who had recovered from COVID-19.

The chain links TRBV24-1 to TRBJ1-1; D uncertain. V was cut by 7 bases and J by 2 bases, with 10 bases left in between. Germline V gene sequence: CDR1 KGHDR, CDR2 SFDVKD. This CDR3 is built from 13 residues. The CDR3 loop reads CATRLATNTEAFF. In DNA form, the CDR3 reads TGTGCCACCAGATTGGCCACAAACACTGAAGCTTTCTTT.

This clone occurred a few times. The rearrangement uses TRBV24-1 and TRBJ1-5; D is unresolved. The CDR3 contains 16 residues. V was clipped by 2 bases and J by 7 bases, with 17 bases between them. Germline lookup yields CDR1 KGHDR and CDR2 SFDVKD. The CDR3 sequence: CATSDSEQSFGQPQHF. The CDR3 coding sequence is TGTGCCACCAGTGATTCGGAGCAAAGTTTCGGCCAGCCCCAGCATTTT.